This is a list of T cell receptor beta chains from one sample in a study of T cells in Graves' hyperthyroidism and ophthalmopathy. In TCRdb, the multiplex PCR reads were re-called with MiXCR into one record per CDR3 protein. The sample contains 250,000 to 300,000 distinct CDR3 sequences, 13% of which appear only once. The specimen was blood. The receptors shown here come from a woman younger than 45 with Graves' hyperthyroidism that later progressed to Graves' ophthalmopathy. CDR3s include the opening cysteine and the closing phenylalanine or tryptophan. The order of the fields is D gene, clone size, V gene, J gene, CDR3 protein, CDR3 DNA. D genes are given only for firm matches. The size of a clone is reported for some rows only, either as once, few or many, or as a class for expanded clones.

d_gene: -
abundance: many
v_gene: TRBV7-9
j_gene: TRBJ2-1
CDR3aa: CASNDPGRTDYNEQFF
CDR3nt: TGTGCCAGCAACGACCCGGGGCGAACCGACTACAATGAGCAGTTCTTC

d_gene: -
abundance: few
v_gene: TRBV5-8
j_gene: TRBJ2-3
CDR3aa: CASSRTEPDTDTQYF
CDR3nt: TGTGCCAGCAGCCGTACAGAACCGGACACAGATACGCAGTATTTT

d_gene: -
abundance: many
v_gene: TRBV29-1
j_gene: TRBJ1-1
CDR3aa: CSVVRLMNTEAFF
CDR3nt: TGCAGCGTTGTGCGGCTTATGAACACTGAAGCTTTCTTT

d_gene: TRBD1
abundance: -
v_gene: TRBV6-1
j_gene: TRBJ1-6
CDR3aa: CASRTGTGVSPLHF
CDR3nt: TGTGCCAGCAGAACCGGGACAGGGGTTTCACCCCTCCACTTT

d_gene: -
abundance: many
v_gene: TRBV6-2/TRBV6-3
j_gene: TRBJ2-5
CDR3aa: CATQNFGQKQETQYF
CDR3nt: TGTGCCACCCAGAACTTCGGACAGAAGCAAGAGACCCAGTACTTC

d_gene: -
abundance: many
v_gene: TRBV2
j_gene: TRBJ2-7
CDR3aa: CASSEAPQQYF
CDR3nt: TGTGCCAGCAGTGAAGCTCCGCAGCAGTACTTC

d_gene: TRBD1
abundance: many
v_gene: TRBV30
j_gene: TRBJ2-1
CDR3aa: CAGGTGGLNEQFF
CDR3nt: TGTGCCGGGGGGACAGGGGGCTTAAATGAGCAGTTCTTC

d_gene: TRBD2
abundance: -
v_gene: TRBV29-1
j_gene: TRBJ2-7
CDR3aa: CSVTSSGRYEQYF
CDR3nt: TGCAGCGTGACCTCTAGCGGGAGGTACGAGCAGTACTTC

d_gene: -
abundance: many
v_gene: TRBV6-1
j_gene: TRBJ1-2
CDR3aa: CASSDGAGYTF
CDR3nt: TGTGCCAGCAGTGATGGAGCGGGCTACACCTTC

d_gene: TRBD1
abundance: few
v_gene: TRBV9
j_gene: TRBJ2-3
CDR3aa: CASSTGQGKGTDTQYF
CDR3nt: TGTGCCAGCAGCACGGGACAGGGGAAGGGCACAGATACGCAGTATTTT

d_gene: -
abundance: few
v_gene: TRBV6-1
j_gene: TRBJ1-5
CDR3aa: CASSEVGGSNQPQHF
CDR3nt: TGTGCCAGCAGTGAAGTGGGGGGCAGCAATCAGCCCCAGCATTTT

d_gene: -
abundance: many
v_gene: TRBV11-2
j_gene: TRBJ2-3
CDR3aa: CASSPRVGTQYF
CDR3nt: TGTGCCAGCAGCCCTAGAGTAGGTACGCAGTATTTT

d_gene: TRBD1
abundance: many
v_gene: TRBV11-2
j_gene: TRBJ2-2
CDR3aa: CASSHTGVNTGELFF
CDR3nt: TGTGCCAGCAGCCATACAGGGGTGAACACCGGGGAGCTGTTTTTT

d_gene: TRBD2
abundance: once
v_gene: TRBV7-6
j_gene: TRBJ2-2
CDR3aa: CASSRTGTSGSPGELFF
CDR3nt: TGTGCCAGCAGCCGAACCGGGACTAGCGGGAGTCCCGGGGAGCTGTTTTTT

d_gene: TRBD1
abundance: many
v_gene: TRBV6-2/TRBV6-3
j_gene: TRBJ2-7
CDR3aa: CASRPTGTGRYEQYF
CDR3nt: TGTGCCAGCAGACCCACCGGGACAGGGAGGTACGAGCAGTACTTC

d_gene: -
abundance: many
v_gene: TRBV6-1
j_gene: TRBJ2-7
CDR3aa: CASSSFGGPYEQYF
CDR3nt: TGTGCCAGCAGTTCCTTCGGGGGCCCCTACGAGCAGTACTTC

d_gene: TRBD1
abundance: -
v_gene: TRBV5-1
j_gene: TRBJ1-6
CDR3aa: CASSFGTANSPLHF
CDR3nt: TGCGCCAGCAGCTTTGGGACAGCTAATTCACCCCTCCACTTT

d_gene: -
abundance: many
v_gene: TRBV7-9
j_gene: TRBJ1-5
CDR3aa: CASSLGGDQPQHF
CDR3nt: TGTGCCAGCAGCTTAGGAGGGGACCAGCCCCAGCATTTT

d_gene: TRBD1
abundance: -
v_gene: TRBV7-9
j_gene: TRBJ1-1
CDR3aa: CASAQGAGGAFF
CDR3nt: TGTGCCAGCGCACAGGGGGCGGGGGGAGCTTTCTTT

d_gene: TRBD1
abundance: many
v_gene: TRBV7-9
j_gene: TRBJ1-1
CDR3aa: CASSHGQAPLNTEAFF
CDR3nt: TGTGCCAGCAGCCACGGACAGGCCCCCCTGAACACTGAAGCTTTCTTT

d_gene: -
abundance: many
v_gene: TRBV6-1
j_gene: TRBJ2-1
CDR3aa: CASSEVDLAHEQFF
CDR3nt: TGTGCCAGCAGTGAAGTAGATCTCGCTCATGAGCAGTTCTTC

d_gene: TRBD2
abundance: many
v_gene: TRBV27
j_gene: TRBJ2-7
CDR3aa: CASSSLLAGVGKSFYEQYF
CDR3nt: TGTGCCAGCAGCTCCCTCCTAGCGGGGGTGGGAAAATCCTTCTACGAGCAGTACTTC

d_gene: TRBD1
abundance: many
v_gene: TRBV20-1
j_gene: TRBJ1-1
CDR3aa: CSARSGTGRPAGNTEAFF
CDR3nt: TGCAGTGCTAGGTCCGGGACAGGGCGCCCCGCGGGGAACACTGAAGCTTTCTTT

d_gene: -
abundance: few
v_gene: TRBV6-2/TRBV6-3
j_gene: TRBJ2-3
CDR3aa: CASSYDRQRTDTQYF
CDR3nt: TGTGCCAGCAGTTACGATAGACAGCGCACAGATACGCAGTATTTT

d_gene: -
abundance: few
v_gene: TRBV6-2/TRBV6-3
j_gene: TRBJ1-5
CDR3aa: CASRADQPQHF
CDR3nt: TGTGCCAGCAGGGCGGATCAGCCCCAGCATTTT

d_gene: -
abundance: many
v_gene: TRBV18
j_gene: TRBJ2-2
CDR3aa: CASSPPVGPNTGELFF
CDR3nt: TGTGCCAGCTCACCACCCGTGGGACCAAACACCGGGGAGCTGTTTTTT

d_gene: TRBD2
abundance: many
v_gene: TRBV20-1
j_gene: TRBJ2-5
CDR3aa: CSAPPAGEIETQYF
CDR3nt: TGCAGTGCTCCCCCGGCGGGAGAAATCGAGACCCAGTACTTC

d_gene: -
abundance: many
v_gene: TRBV15
j_gene: TRBJ1-5
CDR3aa: CATSSDTVGNQPQHF
CDR3nt: TGTGCCACCAGCAGCGATACGGTCGGGAATCAGCCCCAGCATTTT

d_gene: TRBD2
abundance: many
v_gene: TRBV28
j_gene: TRBJ2-7
CDR3aa: CASIAFGGAYEQYF
CDR3nt: TGTGCCAGCATCGCCTTCGGGGGGGCTTACGAGCAGTACTTC

d_gene: -
abundance: many
v_gene: TRBV30
j_gene: TRBJ1-1
CDR3aa: CAWSAGAHTEAFF
CDR3nt: TGTGCCTGGAGCGCCGGCGCGCACACTGAAGCTTTCTTT

d_gene: TRBD2
abundance: -
v_gene: TRBV5-6
j_gene: TRBJ2-1
CDR3aa: CASSFASGPYNEQFF
CDR3nt: TGTGCCAGCAGCTTTGCTAGCGGCCCTTACAATGAGCAGTTCTTC

d_gene: -
abundance: many
v_gene: TRBV4-2
j_gene: TRBJ2-5
CDR3aa: CASSQADRGETQYF
CDR3nt: TGTGCCAGCAGCCAAGCCGACCGAGGGGAGACCCAGTACTTC

d_gene: TRBD2
abundance: -
v_gene: TRBV2
j_gene: TRBJ2-5
CDR3aa: CASRSLGGGEETQYF
CDR3nt: TGTGCCAGCAGAAGCTTAGGCGGGGGGGAAGAGACCCAGTACTTC

d_gene: -
abundance: -
v_gene: TRBV6-1
j_gene: TRBJ1-1
CDR3aa: CASSGISNEAFF
CDR3nt: TGTGCCAGCAGCGGGATCAGCAATGAAGCTTTCTTT

d_gene: -
abundance: -
v_gene: TRBV7-9
j_gene: TRBJ1-4
CDR3aa: CASRNSLNEKLFF
CDR3nt: TGTGCCAGCAGGAACAGCCTAAATGAAAAACTGTTTTTT

d_gene: -
abundance: many
v_gene: TRBV28
j_gene: TRBJ2-1
CDR3aa: CASSIGTYNEQFF
CDR3nt: TGTGCCAGCAGTATCGGGACATACAATGAGCAGTTCTTC

d_gene: TRBD1
abundance: many
v_gene: TRBV29-1
j_gene: TRBJ1-1
CDR3aa: CSVHRGTEAFF
CDR3nt: TGCAGCGTGCACAGGGGGACTGAAGCTTTCTTT

d_gene: TRBD2
abundance: many
v_gene: TRBV28
j_gene: TRBJ2-7
CDR3aa: CASSALAGGSYEQYF
CDR3nt: TGTGCCAGCAGTGCACTAGCGGGAGGTTCCTACGAGCAGTACTTC

d_gene: -
abundance: many
v_gene: TRBV7-9
j_gene: TRBJ2-2
CDR3aa: CASSLDLDLSAGELFF
CDR3nt: TGTGCCAGCAGCTTAGATCTGGACCTCAGCGCCGGGGAGCTGTTTTTT

d_gene: -
abundance: many
v_gene: TRBV3-1
j_gene: TRBJ1-1
CDR3aa: CASSWTNTEAFF
CDR3nt: TGTGCCAGCAGCTGGACGAACACTGAAGCTTTCTTT

d_gene: TRBD1
abundance: few
v_gene: TRBV9
j_gene: TRBJ2-7
CDR3aa: CASSPRPQGAGTYEQYF
CDR3nt: TGTGCCAGCAGCCCGAGACCACAGGGGGCCGGGACCTACGAGCAGTACTTC

d_gene: -
abundance: -
v_gene: TRBV5-6
j_gene: TRBJ2-3
CDR3aa: CASTLTGLGQYF
CDR3nt: TGTGCCAGCACCCTGACAGGCCTCGGGCAGTATTTT

d_gene: -
abundance: many
v_gene: TRBV7-9
j_gene: TRBJ1-1
CDR3aa: CASRFLPGGVTEAFF
CDR3nt: TGTGCCAGCAGGTTTCTCCCAGGAGGGGTCACTGAAGCTTTCTTT

d_gene: TRBD2
abundance: many
v_gene: TRBV20-1
j_gene: TRBJ2-5
CDR3aa: CSASVAGGGETQYF
CDR3nt: TGCAGTGCTTCCGTAGCGGGAGGGGGAGAGACCCAGTACTTC

d_gene: -
abundance: few
v_gene: TRBV6-2/TRBV6-3
j_gene: TRBJ2-1
CDR3aa: CASSYSGSNEQFF
CDR3nt: TGTGCCAGCAGTTATTCGGGGTCCAATGAGCAGTTCTTC

d_gene: -
abundance: many
v_gene: TRBV5-1
j_gene: TRBJ1-2
CDR3aa: CASSPGPGYGYTF
CDR3nt: TGCGCCAGCAGTCCCGGACCGGGGTATGGCTACACCTTC

d_gene: TRBD2
abundance: many
v_gene: TRBV11-2
j_gene: TRBJ2-1
CDR3aa: CASSFSVAGEPNEQFF
CDR3nt: TGTGCCAGCAGCTTCTCGGTAGCGGGAGAGCCCAATGAGCAGTTCTTC

d_gene: -
abundance: -
v_gene: TRBV5-1
j_gene: TRBJ1-2
CDR3aa: CASSFQGTTNYGYTF
CDR3nt: TGCGCCAGCAGCTTTCAGGGAACAACTAACTATGGCTACACCTTC

d_gene: -
abundance: many
v_gene: TRBV15
j_gene: TRBJ1-2
CDR3aa: CATSRDTEGEIYGYTF
CDR3nt: TGTGCCACCAGCAGAGATACTGAGGGAGAGATATATGGCTACACCTTC